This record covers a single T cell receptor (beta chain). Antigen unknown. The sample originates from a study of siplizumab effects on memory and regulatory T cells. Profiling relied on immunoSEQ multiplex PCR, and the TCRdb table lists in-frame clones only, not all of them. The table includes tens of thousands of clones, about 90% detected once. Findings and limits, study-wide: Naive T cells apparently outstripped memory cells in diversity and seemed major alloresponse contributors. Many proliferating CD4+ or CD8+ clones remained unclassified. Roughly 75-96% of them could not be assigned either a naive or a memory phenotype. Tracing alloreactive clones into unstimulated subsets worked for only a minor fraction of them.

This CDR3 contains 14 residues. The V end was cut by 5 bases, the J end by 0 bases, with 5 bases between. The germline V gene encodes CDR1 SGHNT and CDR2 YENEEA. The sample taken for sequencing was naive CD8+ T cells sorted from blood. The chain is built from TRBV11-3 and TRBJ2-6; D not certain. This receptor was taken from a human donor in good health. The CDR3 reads CASSGNSGANVLTF. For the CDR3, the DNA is TGTGCCAGCAGCGGAAACTCTGGGGCCAACGTCCTGACTTTC.